Below are 9 T cell receptor beta chains sequenced from a single sample in a study of shared clonotypes between healthy human individuals. The assay was immunoSEQ multiplex PCR, and TCRdb's table has in-frame clones only and misses some. The sample includes 1.5 million to 1.9 million clones, 98% of them seen just once. The specimen sequenced was naive CD4+ T cells sorted from blood. Regarding subset: CD45RA+ positively selected. These receptors were obtained from a man younger than 40 in good health.

The count of this clone is one. The chain carries TRBV9 and TRBJ2-1; 8 bases line up with TRBD2. The CDR3 is made up of 16 amino acids. In germline, CDR1 is SGDLS, CDR2 YYNGEE. Trimming removed 4 bases from V and 2 bases from J; junction bases left unmatched: 8. CDR3 in amino acids: CASSPRGSGTYNEQFF. In DNA, the CDR3 is TGTGCCAGCAGCCCCCGGGGTAGCGGGACCTACAATGAGCAGTTCTTC. Full variable domain (outside the CDR3, taken from reference TRBV9 and TRBJ2-1): DSGVTQTPKHLITATGQRVTLRCSPRSGDLSVYWYQQSLDQGLQFLIQYYNGEERAKGNILERFSAQQFPDLHSELNLSSLELGDSALYFCASSPRGSGTYNEQFFGPGTRLTVL.

V is TRBV19 and J is TRBJ2-1; no definite D call. The CDR3 totals 17 residues. The germline V and J ends were trimmed by 1 base and 6 bases, with 19 bases remaining between them. Germline CDR1 and CDR2: LNHDA and SQIVND (reference sequence). CDR3 residues: CASSIVASLAAPNEQFF. The CDR3 DNA reads as TGTGCCAGTAGTATAGTGGCGAGCTTGGCAGCCCCCAATGAGCAGTTCTTC.

The chain combines TRBV11-2 with TRBJ1-4; no firm D call. Trimming stripped 2 bases from V and 7 bases from J, with 14 bases between. Germline V CDR1 and CDR2: SGHAT, FQNNGV. The CDR3 spans 15 residues. CDR3 sequence: CASSLLKGFGEKLFF. In DNA, the CDR3 is TGTGCCAGCAGCTTATTAAAGGGATTTGGTGAAAAACTGTTTTTT.

V is TRBV27 and J is TRBJ2-5; no firm D call. The CDR3 has 13 amino acids. V was trimmed by 3 bases and J by 5 bases, leaving 10 bases between them. CDR1 is MNHEY, CDR2 SMNVEV, per germline (reference sequence). In nucleotides, the CDR3 is TGTGCCAGCAGTTTTTCTAGGTGGGAGACCCAGTACTTC. Protein: CASSFSRWETQYF.

Worth noting for this clone: The sample contains more than one DNA sequence encoding this CDR3. The chain joins TRBV7-9 to TRBJ2-3; unclear D gene. CDR1 SEHNR and CDR2 FQNEAQ come from the germline V gene (reference sequence). The CDR3 consists of 13 residues. The V and J ends lost 4 bases and 2 bases respectively, with 7 bases between them. CDR3 sequence (DNA): TGTGCCAGCAGCTCCCCCAACACAGATACGCAGTATTTT. Its protein product is CASSSPNTDTQYF.

V usage is TRBV6-5 and J usage is TRBJ2-2; the D is unclear. Trimming left V 8 bases short and J 1 base short, with 14 bases between. Germline loops: CDR1 MNHEY, CDR2 SVGAGI. The CDR3 covers 15 residues. This CDR3 reads CASSSHGLNTGELFF. The CDR3 coding sequence is TGTGCCAGCTCGTCACACGGGTTGAACACCGGGGAGCTGTTTTTT.

V is TRBV30 and J is TRBJ1-1; D not resolved. Trimming took 4 bases from V and 5 from J, leaving 14 bases between them. The germline gives CDR1 GTSNPN, CDR2 SVGIG (reference sequence). The CDR3 length is 13 residues. CDR3: CAWTPWEKTEAFF. The CDR3, as DNA: TGTGCCTGGACCCCATGGGAGAAAACTGAAGCTTTCTTT.

A word on this clone: The same CDR3 can be traced to other DNA sequences in this sample. The J gene is TRBJ2-1, the V gene TRBV11-2, with 7 nucleotides matching TRBD2. The V segment lost 4 bases and the J segment 0 bases; nucleotides outside the gene matches: 6. CDR3 size: 16 residues. The germline V gene encodes CDR1 SGHAT and CDR2 FQNNGV. CDR3 in DNA: TGTGCCAGCAGCTCCTTAGCGGGCCGCTCCTACAATGAGCAGTTCTTC. As protein: CASSSLAGRSYNEQFF.

This chain connects TRBV6-1 to TRBJ2-3; D remains ambiguous. Trimming pared 3 bases from V and 1 base from J, leaving 11 bases between. The CDR3 runs to 15 residues. Germline loops: CDR1 MNHNS, CDR2 SASEGT. CDR3 sequence (DNA): TGTGCCAGCAGTGAGTGGGAAATTCGCACAGATACGCAGTATTTT. Residues: CASSEWEIRTDTQYF.